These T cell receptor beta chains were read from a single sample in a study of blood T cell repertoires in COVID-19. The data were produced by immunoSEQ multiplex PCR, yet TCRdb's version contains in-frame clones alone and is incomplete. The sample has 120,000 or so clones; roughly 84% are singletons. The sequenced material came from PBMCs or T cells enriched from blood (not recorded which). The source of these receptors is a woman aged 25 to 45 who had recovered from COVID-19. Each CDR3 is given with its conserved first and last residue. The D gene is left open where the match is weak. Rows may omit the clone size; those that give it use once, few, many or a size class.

CDR3: CAWSLGLAGSVQYF; DNA: TGTGCCTGGAGCTTGGGACTAGCGGGATCCGTGCAGTACTTC; J: TRBJ2-7; D: TRBD2; size: -; V: TRBV30
CDR3: CASSQDPLVRGSGYEQYF; DNA: TGTGCCAGCAGCCAAGATCCTTTGGTTCGCGGGAGCGGCTACGAGCAGTACTTC; J: TRBJ2-7; D: TRBD2; size: once; V: TRBV4-2
CDR3: CARLYEQYF; DNA: TGTGCCAGGCTATACGAGCAGTACTTC; J: TRBJ2-7; D: -; size: once; V: TRBV7-9
CDR3: CASSFTSGAATGELFF; DNA: TGTGCCAGCAGCTTTACCAGCGGGGCAGCGACCGGGGAGCTGTTTTTT; J: TRBJ2-2; D: TRBD2; size: -; V: TRBV5-8
CDR3: CASSLQGVGSNQPQHF; DNA: TGTGCTAGCAGCTTACAGGGGGTGGGAAGCAATCAGCCCCAGCATTTT; J: TRBJ1-5; D: TRBD1; size: -; V: TRBV7-7
CDR3: CAWSVGTGGRDQYF; DNA: TGTGCCTGGAGTGTCGGGACAGGGGGACGCGATCAGTACTTC; J: TRBJ2-4; D: TRBD1; size: once; V: TRBV30
CDR3: CASSLEPYGSGYTF; DNA: TGCGCCAGCAGCTTGGAACCATACGGGTCTGGCTACACCTTC; J: TRBJ1-2; D: -; size: -; V: TRBV5-1
CDR3: CAKPGGAYEQYF; DNA: TGTGCCAAACCGGGGGGGGCCTACGAGCAGTACTTC; J: TRBJ2-7; D: TRBD2; size: -; V: TRBV6-4
CDR3: CAWSVALYTEAFF; DNA: TGTGCCTGGAGTGTGGCCCTTTACACTGAAGCTTTCTTT; J: TRBJ1-1; D: -; size: -; V: TRBV30
CDR3: CATSRRTGGNSPLHF; DNA: TGTGCCACCAGCAGAAGAACTGGGGGGAATTCACCCCTCCACTTT; J: TRBJ1-6; D: -; size: -; V: TRBV15
CDR3: CASSPGTPNSPLHF; DNA: TGTGCCAGCTCACCCGGGACACCAAATTCACCCCTCCACTTT; J: TRBJ1-6; D: -; size: -; V: TRBV18
CDR3: CSVEEYREDGYTF; DNA: TGCAGCGTTGAAGAATATAGGGAGGATGGCTACACCTTC; J: TRBJ1-2; D: -; size: -; V: TRBV29-1
CDR3: CASSLGGAGGDTQYF; DNA: TGTGCCAGCAGCTTAGGAGGAGCGGGAGGAGATACGCAGTATTTT; J: TRBJ2-3; D: TRBD2; size: -; V: TRBV7-2
CDR3: CASSPAVGSFPRETQYF; DNA: TGTGCCAGCAGCCCAGCGGTCGGGTCCTTTCCGCGGGAGACCCAGTACTTC; J: TRBJ2-5; D: -; size: -; V: TRBV5-5